The next 19 T cell receptor beta chains were all read from a single sample in a study of T cells after yellow fever vaccination. TCRdb called the 5' RACE reads again in MiXCR, with one record for every CDR3 protein. In the table there are a few hundred thousand distinct CDR3 sequences, less than 4.5% of which are singletons. The specimen comprised PBMCs, sampled on the day of the yellow fever booster vaccination. The receptors derive from a man aged 18 to 29 who received the YFV17D yellow fever vaccine.

Ten or more counts support this clonotype. This chain links TRBV7-9 with TRBJ1-2; D is uncertain. The V end was cut by 5 bases, the J end by 8 bases, with 6 bases between. The CDR3 consists of 10 residues. Germline V gene sequence: CDR1 SEHNR, CDR2 FQNEAQ (reference sequence). CDR3 residues: CASSPRGYTF. CDR3 sequence (DNA): TGTGCCAGCAGCCCCCGAGGCTACACCTTC. Supplemented by reference TRBV7-9 and TRBJ1-2, the full variable domain reads DTGVSQNPRHKITKRGQNVTFRCDPISEHNRLYWYRQTLGQGPEFLTYFQNEAQLEKSRLLSDRFSAERPKGSFSTLEIQRTEQGDSAMYLCASSPRGYTFGSGTRLTVV.

Ten or more counts support this clonotype. The gene calls are TRBV20-1 and TRBJ2-1; the D is unclear. The germline gives CDR1 DFQATT, CDR2 SNEGSKA (reference sequence). This CDR3 comprises 15 residues. V was shortened by 6 bases and J by 9 bases, with 24 bases between the two germline ends. As DNA, the CDR3 is TGCAGTGCCCCCCCGGATAGGGATCACACCACTGAGCAGTTCTTC. Amino acids: CSAPPDRDHTTEQFF.

This clonotype has at least ten counts. The rearrangement links TRBV7-2 to TRBJ2-7; 7 nucleotides line up with TRBD1. This CDR3 comprises 16 residues. V lost 6 bases, J lost 0 bases, and 11 bases stayed unmatched. Germline CDR1 SGHTA, CDR2 FQGNSA. The CDR3 DNA reads as TGTGCCAGCAGTATCACCGGGACAGTCCTCTCCTACGAGCAGTACTTC. Protein sequence: CASSITGTVLSYEQYF.

The chain couples TRBV4-1 to TRBJ2-7; D is possibly TRBD1 (6 bases). CDR3 length: 14 amino acids. Trimming took 4 bases from V and 5 from J, leaving 15 bases between them. CDR1 and CDR2 from the germline V gene are MGHRA and YSYEKL. Here the CDR3 DNA reads TGCGCCAGCAGCCCGCCAAACAGGGTCCACGAGCAGTACTTC. It encodes CASSPPNRVHEQYF.

This clonotype was recorded at least ten times. The chain has TRBV7-8 and TRBJ2-5; weak D call: TRBD1 (6 bases). The CDR3 runs to 12 residues. V lost 5 bases, J lost 12 bases, and 16 bases lay in between. Looked up from germline, CDR1 is SGHVS and CDR2 is FQNEAQ. Here the CDR3 reads CASSRPPGQEYF. The CDR3 DNA is TGTGCCAGCAGCCGTCCTCCGGGACAAGAGTACTTC. The full variable domain, with the rest looked up from reference TRBV7-8 and TRBJ2-5, is GAGVSQSPRYKVAKRGQDVALRCDPISGHVSLFWYQQALGQGPEFLTYFQNEAQLDKSGLPSDRFFAERPEGSVSTLKIQRTQQEDSAVYLCASSRPPGQEYFGPGTRLLVL.

The genes are TRBV7-3 and TRBJ2-3; D remains ambiguous. Germline V gene data show CDR1 as SGHTA and CDR2 as FQGTGA. V lost 5 bases to trimming and J lost 0 bases, with 9 bases between them. This CDR3 is built from 14 residues. This chain's CDR3 is CASSPFQSTDTQYF. Written as DNA, the CDR3 is TGTGCCAGCAGCCCCTTTCAGAGCACAGATACGCAGTATTTT.

J is TRBJ2-7 and V is TRBV6-1, with 10 bases identical to TRBD1. With 0 bases clipped from V and 4 bases from J, the junction kept 3 bases outside the gene matches. Germline V gene lookup returns CDR1 MNHNS and CDR2 SASEGT. The CDR3 has 15 amino acids. The CDR3: CASSEADRGLYEQYF. CDR3 DNA sequence: TGTGCCAGCAGTGAAGCGGACAGGGGGTTGTACGAGCAGTACTTC.

In its sample, this clonotype ranks as medium-sized. The rearrangement joins TRBV7-9 to TRBJ1-2; the D is unclear. V lost 0 bases to trimming and J lost 6 bases, with 8 bases between them. The CDR3 has 13 residues. Looked up from germline, CDR1 is SEHNR and CDR2 is FQNEAQ (reference sequence). The CDR3 is CASSLANGNGYTF. CDR3 nucleotides: TGTGCCAGCAGCTTAGCGAACGGGAATGGCTACACCTTC.

Ten or more counts support this clonotype. The V gene is TRBV19, the J gene TRBJ1-3, with unresolved D. Germline V gene lookup returns CDR1 LNHDA and CDR2 SQIVND (reference sequence). Trimming took 3 bases from V and 2 from J, leaving 11 bases between them. The length of the CDR3 is 15 residues. The CDR3 loop is CASSIAGPAGNTIYF. CDR3 DNA: TGTGCCAGTAGTATTGCCGGGCCTGCTGGAAACACCATATATTTT.

This clonotype was detected ten times or more. The CDR3 DNA is TGTGCCAGCAACCGGGAAACCAAGAACACTGAAGCTTTCTTT. Translation: CASNRETKNTEAFF. The genes are TRBV2 and TRBJ1-1; D gene ambiguous. Germline CDR1 reads SNHLY; CDR2 reads FYNNEI. The V end lost 7 bases, the J end lost 1 base, and 13 bases lay between the germline ends. This CDR3 spans 14 amino acids.

This clonotype was seen at least ten times. CDR3 DNA sequence: TGTGCCAGCAGCCCTCGGACCGAGCAGTACGTC. This encodes CASSPRTEQYV. This chain uses TRBV6-1 with TRBJ2-7; D is uncertain. The germline CDR1 and CDR2 sequences are MNHNS and SASEGT. The CDR3 spans 11 residues. Trimming removed 6 bases from V and 6 bases from J, with 9 bases in between.

On this clonotype itself: Being one base from a much bigger clone, this may be a read error. This chain links TRBV7-9 with TRBJ2-3; no clear D gene. V shed 5 bases and J shed 1 base, with 16 bases lying between them. The CDR3 is made up of 16 amino acids. The germline V gene has CDR1 SEHNR and CDR2 FQNEAQ (reference sequence). CDR3 sequence: CASSLLIPAGTDTQYF. CDR3 bases: TGTGCCAGCAGCCTCCTGATCCCGGCTGGCACAGATACGCAGTATTTT.

The V call is TRBV13, the J call TRBJ2-3; D is undetermined. The CDR3 is 11 amino acids. The germline V gene has CDR1 PRHDT and CDR2 FYEKMQ (reference sequence). V was clipped by 0 bases and J by 7 bases, with 2 bases between them. The CDR3 region is CASSLGYTQYF. In DNA form, the CDR3 reads TGTGCCAGCAGCTTAGGTTATACGCAGTATTTT.

In its sample, this clonotype was seen many times. The rearrangement joins TRBV20-1 to TRBJ2-3; 11 bases line up with TRBD2. V lost 2 bases, J lost 3 bases, and 1 base stayed unmatched. CDR3 length: 14 amino acids. Germline CDR1 reads DFQATT; CDR2 reads SNEGSKA (reference sequence). The CDR3 loop reads CSARLAGGTDTQYF. CDR3 in DNA: TGCAGTGCTAGACTAGCGGGGGGAACAGATACGCAGTATTTT.

The chain uses TRBV7-2 and TRBJ2-6, with unresolved D. V lost 0 bases, J lost 0 bases, and 6 bases lay in between. The CDR3 runs to 16 residues. Germline CDR1 is SGHTA and CDR2 is FQGNSA. CDR3 nucleotide sequence: TGTGCCAGCAGCTTAGCTTTGAACTCTGGGGCCAACGTCCTGACTTTC. Residues: CASSLALNSGANVLTF. The whole variable domain, filled in from reference TRBV7-2 and TRBJ2-6, reads GAGVSQSPSNKVTEKGKDVELRCDPISGHTALYWYRQSLGQGLEFLIYFQGNSAPDKSGLPSDRFSAERTGGSVSTLTIQRTQQEDSAVYLCASSLALNSGANVLTFGAGSRLTVL.

This clonotype was counted ten times or more. The V call is TRBV7-6, the J call TRBJ2-3; D unresolved. In germline, CDR1 is SGHVS, CDR2 FNYEAQ. The CDR3 consists of 12 residues. Trimming left V 5 bases short and J 7 bases short, with 10 bases between. DNA for the CDR3: TGTGCCAGCAGCCACGGTATGAATACGCAGTATTTT. This translates into CASSHGMNTQYF.

The chain is built from TRBV6-5 and TRBJ1-2; the match to TRBD1 covers 7 bases. The CDR3 spans 14 residues. Germline V gene lookup returns CDR1 MNHEY and CDR2 SVGAGI. The trim removed 2 bases at V and 7 bases at J, leaving 7 bases unmatched. CDR3 DNA: TGTGCCAGCAGTTACAAGGGGGCCGGAGGTGGCTACACCTTC. Protein product: CASSYKGAGGGYTF.

In this sample, this clonotype turned up many times. The V call is TRBV4-1, the J call TRBJ2-5; no clear D. The germline V gene encodes CDR1 MGHRA and CDR2 YSYEKL. There are 14 residues in the CDR3. V shed 1 base and J shed 5 bases, with 11 bases lying between them. CDR3 amino acids: CASSQVTPAETQYF. The CDR3 coding sequence is TGCGCCAGCAGCCAAGTGACTCCCGCGGAGACCCAGTACTTC.

Ten or more counts support this clonotype. The chain links TRBV20-1 to TRBJ2-4; D uncertain. Germline V gene lookup returns CDR1 DFQATT and CDR2 SNEGSKA (reference sequence). The germline V and J ends were trimmed by 2 bases and 5 bases, with 10 bases remaining between them. The CDR3 length is 13 residues. The CDR3 loop reads CSARQTTQNIQYF. The CDR3 nucleotides are TGCAGTGCTAGACAGACGACTCAAAACATTCAGTACTTC.